Only a few counts were recorded for the clone carrying this T cell receptor beta chain. Its antigen is unknown. CDR1 is SEHNR, CDR2 FQNEAQ, per germline (reference sequence). The CDR3 covers 15 residues. Trimming shortened V by 1 base and J by 6 bases, and 12 bases separated the two germline ends. TCRdb reprocessed the reads with MiXCR, giving one entry per CDR3 protein. The sample yields roughly 920,000 distinct CDR3 sequences, roughly 30% seen once. The source of the sample is a study of T cell repertoires in cytomegalovirus infection. The sequencing used cultured CD8+ T cells from PBMCs, collected from culture after CMV antigen stimulation. The sequence derives from a human donor in good health (CMV status not recorded). Some clones in this sample may be carry-over from other donors' samples. The V call is TRBV7-9, the J call TRBJ1-4; weak D call: TRBD1 (5 bases). CDR3 in DNA: TGTGCCAGCAGCTTAGTCGCAGGGTTCGATGAAAAACTGTTTTTT. The encoded protein is CASSLVAGFDEKLFF.